This T cell receptor beta chain was retrieved from a study of regulatory T cells in long-lasting Graves disease (dated by TCRdb to the early 2020s). About the full investigation: To count as having persistent Graves' disease, a patient had to have received antithyroid drug treatment for over 5 years with TSH receptor autoantibodies remaining persistently positive. Persistent Graves' disease patients were compared with newly diagnosed Graves' disease patients by peripheral blood TCR sequencing and RNA sequencing. A total of about 35 samples underwent TCR sequencing, from 13 patients with persistent Graves' disease and some 20 patients with newly diagnosed Graves' disease. The study was conducted in China and was registered as a clinical trial. On average, persistent Graves' disease patients in the clinical cohort had been on antithyroid drugs for about 10.3 years.

Libraries were constructed by multiplex PCR. Sequencing relied on an Illumina HiSeq 4000. TCR beta libraries were built with iRepertoire HTBI primers and Arm-PCR amplification of CDR3 regions. PCR products were gel purified before sequencing. Regarding the original processing steps: Across samples, 60 to 80 TRBV and 15 or so TRBJ segments were identified and used for gene usage analysis of CDR3 amino acid clonotypes. COPE and FqMerger were used to merge the filtered high-quality paired reads into contigs. BLAST was used to align contigs to IMGT TRBV, TRBD and TRBJ reference genes, and CDR3 was defined according to IMGT. Any clonotype with a frequency above 0.1% was counted as a highly expanded clone. Repertoire diversity was measured by Shannon entropy, and V-J evenness by the Gini coefficient. A clonotype found in more than one individual was treated as public. TCRdb trimmed the raw reads at Q25, called clones with MiXCR and kept productive beta chains. Each CDR3 protein appears once, grouped with its most common genes and DNA. Here the V and J calls rest on TCRdb's processing, not on the authors' analysis. The sample table lists over 450,000 distinct CDR3 sequences, roughly 21% of them with a count of one. The ten largest clones add up to around 7% of the sample.

The label giving this sample's time point can be read as: persistent/refractory GD, antithyroid drugs over 5 years with positive TRAb. RNA was extracted from PBMCs in TRIzol for both TCR sequencing and RNA sequencing. The diagnosis of Graves' disease followed American Thyroid Association guidelines. Recruitment of patients was carried out at an endocrinology department in Xi'an, China. Each patient gave about 8.1 milliliters of peripheral blood, collected in an EDTA anticoagulant tube. Ficoll Paque Plus density gradient separation was used to isolate PBMCs, and no further T cell sorting was performed. An Agilent 2100 Bioanalyzer and agarose gel were used to check RNA quality, while a NanoDrop 2000 measured RNA concentration. Between the V and J ends, shortened by 3 bases and 4 bases respectively, the junction contains 15 bases. The CDR3 holds 15 amino acids from the cysteine to the phenylalanine. Left in the record is the CDR3 DNA by itself, 45 bases read in frame from the first base. In the germline V gene, CDR1 corresponds to SGHAT and CDR2 to FQNNGV.

In this sample, this clonotype turned up many times. Its antigen is not yet known. No much larger clone is present one base from it, and per-base qualities are unavailable. Here is what the overall study found, with its caveats: Patients with persistent disease shared more public clonotypes (roughly 2,900) than newly diagnosed patients did (966). The authors acknowledged the small sample size as a limitation that may reduce accuracy. Persistent disease showed preferential use of TRBV28, TRBJ1-2 and TRBJ2-5, whereas newly diagnosed disease favored TRBV20-1 and TRBJ2-1. The study examined only peripheral blood because the primary lesion, thyroid tissue, could not be accessed. Sequencing and analysis were limited to the TCR beta chain. Persistent Graves' disease patients showed lower TCR Shannon entropy and fewer highly expanded clones than newly diagnosed patients, suggesting clonal expansion.

Here the chain combines TRBV11-2 and TRBJ1-1; the D region possibly corresponds to TRBD1 (5 bases align). The TCR was taken from a female donor with Graves disease. The sample in question was peripheral blood mononuclear cells (PBMCs), obtained when the disease was refractory, from a patient treated with antithyroid drugs. The CDR3 protein: CASSFASPGGTEAFF. The DNA reads TGTGCCAGCAGCTTCGCGTCCCCGGGGGGCACTGAAGCTTTCTTT.